A single sample is the source of the 26 T cell receptor beta chains below, sequenced in a study of cytomegalovirus exposure and HLA in healthy donors. Vbeta (60) and Jbeta (13) primers were used in the PCR. Assay: immunoSEQ multiplex PCR; the TCRdb copy retains only in-frame clones and omits some. In the table there are about 170,000 clones, under 80% of which are singletons. Input material: PBMCs. These receptors all stem from a man in his forties in good health and CMV-seronegative.

The chain is built from TRBV6-1 and TRBJ1-2; D is perhaps TRBD1 (5 bases). Trimming shortened V by 0 bases and J by 1 base, and 9 bases separated the two germline ends. CDR1 MNHNS and CDR2 SASEGT come from the germline V gene. The CDR3 has 15 amino acids. CDR3 DNA: TGTGCCAGCAGTGAAGCTCGCGGGGGTAACTATGGCTACACCTTC. This encodes CASSEARGGNYGYTF.

This rearrangement joins TRBV28 to TRBJ2-7; the D gene is possibly TRBD2 (7 bases). The CDR3 is made up of 13 amino acids. V lost 7 bases to trimming and J lost 7 bases, with 17 bases between them. From germline, CDR1 is MDHEN and CDR2 SYDVKM. CDR3 region: CASKLGGLEEQYF. The CDR3 nucleotides read TGTGCCAGCAAGTTGGGGGGGCTTGAGGAGCAGTACTTC.

This clone came up a few times. This chain links TRBV30 with TRBJ1-4; D not resolved. V dropped 5 bases and J dropped 5 bases, with 18 bases sitting between them. Germline assignment: CDR1 GTSNPN and CDR2 SVGIG (reference sequence). The CDR3 runs to 15 residues. The CDR3 DNA is TGTGCCTGGGCTATCCGGGAGCCCAAAAATGAAAAACTGTTTTTT. It translates to CAWAIREPKNEKLFF.

The chain has TRBV27 and TRBJ2-1; perhaps TRBD2 as D (6 bases). Deletions cut 3 bases from V and 9 bases from J, with 18 bases between. Germline V gives CDR1 MNHEY, CDR2 SMNVEV (reference sequence). The CDR3 covers 15 residues. CDR3 sequence: CASSFPSGGDGEQFF. The CDR3 DNA follows: TGTGCCAGCAGTTTCCCCTCCGGGGGAGATGGTGAGCAGTTCTTC.

The chain couples TRBV5-1 to TRBJ2-1, with TRBD2 matching 10 bases. From germline, CDR1 is SGHRS and CDR2 YFSETQ. This CDR3 is 15 amino acids long. V lost 2 bases to trimming and J lost 8 bases; unmatched junction nucleotides: 7. CDR3 DNA: TGCGCCAGCAGCTTAATGGCTAGCGGGGGAGATGAGCAGTTCTTC. Its protein product is CASSLMASGGDEQFF. The full variable domain, rest sourced from reference TRBV5-1 and TRBJ2-1, is KAGVTQTPRYLIKTRGQQVTLSCSPISGHRSVSWYQQTPGQGLQFLFEYFSETQRNKGNFPGRFSGRQFSNSRSEMNVSTLELGDSALYLCASSLMASGGDEQFFGPGTRLTVL.

The chain joins TRBV6-1 to TRBJ1-2; no firm D call. V was pared by 6 bases and J by 2 bases, with 10 bases between. The CDR3 has 13 residues. Germline values: CDR1 MNHNS, CDR2 SASEGT. The CDR3 region has the DNA TGTGCCAGCAGAGCGGACGGCAACTATGGCTACACCTTC. This codes for CASRADGNYGYTF.

This clone turned up a few times. The chain uses TRBV6-6 and TRBJ2-3, with a tentative D call TRBD1 (5 bases). V shed 2 bases and J shed 6 bases, with 9 bases lying between them. This CDR3 spans 13 amino acids. Germline values: CDR1 MNHNY, CDR2 SVGAGI (reference sequence). The CDR3 loop is CASSYTSGDTQYF. Written as DNA, the CDR3 is TGTGCCAGCAGTTACACTTCAGGGGATACGCAGTATTTT.

As for this clone: The sample carries other DNA sequences with the same CDR3. The chain has TRBV27 and TRBJ2-7; TRBD2 matches at 8 bases. The V gene's germline CDR1 is MNHEY and CDR2 SMNVEV (reference sequence). The trim removed 2 bases at V and 0 bases at J, leaving 3 bases unmatched. The CDR3 runs to 15 residues. In DNA form, the CDR3 reads TGTGCCAGCAGTTTAGCGGGGGGACTCTCCTACGAGCAGTACTTC. The encoded protein is CASSLAGGLSYEQYF.

The rearrangement joins TRBV10-3 to TRBJ2-7; 14 bases map to TRBD2. The J segment lost 5 bases and the V segment lost 2 bases, leaving 5 bases of the junction unmatched. CDR1 and CDR2 (germline): ENHRY, SYGVKD. The CDR3 has 16 residues. The CDR3 loop reads CAISEPGLAGVDEQYF. The CDR3 nucleotides read TGTGCCATCAGTGAGCCGGGACTAGCGGGAGTGGACGAGCAGTACTTC.

The chain couples TRBV5-6 to TRBJ1-1; D unclear. CDR1 is SGHDT and CDR2 is YYEEEE in the germline V gene. With 3 bases removed from V and 1 base from J, the gap between germline ends came to 13 bases. CDR3 length: 15 amino acids. CDR3: CASSSWRTGNTEAFF. CDR3 nucleotides: TGTGCCAGCAGCTCATGGAGGACGGGGAACACTGAAGCTTTCTTT. Supplemented by reference TRBV5-6 and TRBJ1-1, the full variable domain reads DAGVTQSPTHLIKTRGQQVTLRCSPKSGHDTVSWYQQALGQGPQFIFQYYEEEERQRGNFPDRFSGHQFPNYSSELNVNALLLGDSALYLCASSSWRTGNTEAFFGQGTRLTVV.

This sequence joins TRBV5-4 and TRBJ2-2; TRBD2 matches at 7 bases. This CDR3 has 15 amino acids. J lost 2 bases, V lost 6 bases, and 7 bases had no gene match. Germline V gene sequence: CDR1 SGHNT, CDR2 YYREEE (reference sequence). CDR3 in DNA: TGTGCCAGCAACTATGGGGGGGGAAACACCGGGGAGCTGTTTTTT. Protein: CASNYGGGNTGELFF.

The V gene is TRBV25-1, the J gene TRBJ2-3, with TRBD1 identical over 8 bases. The CDR3 sequence is 14 residues long. V shed 8 bases and J 1 base; nucleotides not matched to a gene: 5. The germline V gene has CDR1 MGHDK and CDR2 SYGVNS. The DNA of the CDR3 is TGTGCCAGCCAATCGACAGGGGGCACAGATACGCAGTATTTT. It codes for CASQSTGGTDTQYF.

J is TRBJ1-4 and V is TRBV15; D call uncertain. With 1 base removed from V and 0 bases from J, the gap between germline ends came to 9 bases. Per germline, CDR1 LNHNV and CDR2 YYDKDF (reference sequence). The CDR3 runs 16 residues. In nucleotides, the CDR3 is TGTGCCACCAGCAGAGGTAGAGGAGCAACTAATGAAAAACTGTTTTTT. Its translation is CATSRGRGATNEKLFF.

This clone has just a few counts. V usage is TRBV4-2 and J usage is TRBJ2-3; 11 nucleotides match TRBD2. CDR1 and CDR2 (germline): LGHNA, YNFKEQ. J was trimmed by 4 bases and V by 0 bases; bases with no gene match: 6. The CDR3 has 17 amino acids. In nucleotides, the CDR3 is TGTGCCAGCAGCCAAGATTCCGGGACTAGCGGTCCAGATACGCAGTATTTT. Translated, it gives CASSQDSGTSGPDTQYF.

V gene TRBV30 combines with J gene TRBJ2-1, with 8 bases fitting TRBD2. This CDR3 is 15 amino acids long. In germline, CDR1 is GTSNPN, CDR2 SVGIG (reference sequence). With V trimmed by 8 bases and J by 7 bases, 16 bases remained unmatched. Here the CDR3 reads CAGNRALGGANEQFF. The CDR3 DNA is TGTGCCGGAAACAGGGCCCTCGGGGGGGCAAATGAGCAGTTCTTC.

The chain recombines TRBV5-4 with TRBJ1-4, with 7 nucleotides matching TRBD1. With V trimmed by 4 bases and J by 8 bases, 8 bases remained unmatched. In germline, CDR1 is SGHNT, CDR2 YYREEE (reference sequence). This CDR3 contains 14 residues. The CDR3 DNA is TGTGCCAGCAGCACGACAGGGTACGTCGAAAAACTGTTTTTT. As protein: CASSTTGYVEKLFF.

V gene TRBV30 combines with J gene TRBJ1-5; 10 bases fit TRBD1. Trimming at V came to 3 bases and at J to 4 bases, leaving 15 bases not matched to a gene. The CDR3 runs 18 residues. CDR1 GTSNPN and CDR2 SVGIG come from the germline V gene (reference sequence). CDR3 bases: TGTGCCTGGAGCGGGGGACAGGGGCCGCGGGGCGAGAATCAGCCCCAGCATTTT. Translating it yields CAWSGGQGPRGENQPQHF.

This sequence joins TRBV9 and TRBJ2-6; TRBD2 might be the D (6 bases). The CDR3 is 17 residues long. Deletions cut 4 bases from V and 0 bases from J, with 14 bases between. Germline-derived CDR1 and CDR2 are SGDLS and YYNGEE. CDR3: CASSPRGVYSGANVLTF. Written as DNA, the CDR3 is TGTGCCAGCAGCCCCCGCGGGGTCTACTCTGGGGCCAACGTCCTGACTTTC.

Only a few counts were recorded for this clone. The chain recombines TRBV19 with TRBJ2-1; 10 positions agree with TRBD2. Germline V gene data show CDR1 as LNHDA and CDR2 as SQIVND (reference sequence). Trimming cost V 5 bases and J 8 bases; bases outside gene matches: 6. The CDR3 runs 14 residues. CDR3: CASSLGLANYEQFF. The CDR3 nucleotides read TGTGCCAGTAGTCTGGGACTAGCGAACTATGAGCAGTTCTTC.

The chain joins TRBV5-1 to TRBJ2-3, with D possibly TRBD1 on 6 matching bases. This CDR3 has 14 amino acids. The germline V gene encodes CDR1 SGHRS and CDR2 YFSETQ. The germline V and J ends were trimmed by 4 bases and 2 bases, with 11 bases remaining between them. CDR3: CASSGRDTTDTQYF. The DNA for the CDR3 is TGCGCCAGCAGCGGAAGGGACACCACAGATACGCAGTATTTT. Combining the CDR3 with reference TRBV5-1 and TRBJ2-3 gives the whole variable domain KAGVTQTPRYLIKTRGQQVTLSCSPISGHRSVSWYQQTPGQGLQFLFEYFSETQRNKGNFPGRFSGRQFSNSRSEMNVSTLELGDSALYLCASSGRDTTDTQYFGPGTRLTVL.

This chain links TRBV29-1 with TRBJ2-7; possibly TRBD2 for D (6 bases). The ends were cut back, 7 bases at V and 4 bases at J, with 14 bases in the middle. Germline loops: CDR1 SQVTM, CDR2 ANQGSEA. CDR3 size: 12 residues. The CDR3 loop reads CSAGGITYEQYF. The CDR3 DNA is TGCAGCGCTGGCGGGATAACGTACGAGCAGTACTTC.

This clone was seen just once. The chain carries TRBV29-1 and TRBJ1-2; D possibly corresponds to TRBD1 (6 bases). CDR1 SQVTM and CDR2 ANQGSEA come from the germline V gene. This CDR3 has 14 amino acids. The ends were cut back, 6 bases at V and 4 bases at J, with 18 bases in the middle. CDR3 residues: CSVQTKQGSYGYTF. DNA for the CDR3: TGCAGCGTCCAGACCAAACAGGGCTCCTATGGCTACACCTTC. Full variable domain (outside the CDR3, taken from reference TRBV29-1 and TRBJ1-2): SAVISQKPSRDICQRGTSLTIQCQVDSQVTMMFWYRQQPGQSLTLIATANQGSEATYESGFVIDKFPISRPNLTFSTLTVSNMSPEDSSIYLCSVQTKQGSYGYTFGSGTRLTVV.

This chain connects TRBV5-5 to TRBJ1-5, with D hard to call. CDR1 is SGHKS, CDR2 YYEKEE, per germline (reference sequence). V lost 5 bases, J lost 4 bases, and 16 bases lay in between. This CDR3 comprises 15 residues. The CDR3, as DNA: TGTGCCAGCAGTTTTGGACTTTCACCTAATCAGCCCCAGCATTTT. Its translation is CASSFGLSPNQPQHF.

The chain couples TRBV19 to TRBJ1-4; D uncertain. Germline assignment: CDR1 LNHDA and CDR2 SQIVND (reference sequence). Trimming removed 3 bases at V and 8 bases at J, with 16 bases between. CDR3 length: 15 residues. Here the CDR3 DNA reads TGTGCCAGTAGTATTCCCGGGAAGAAATGGGAAAAACTGTTTTTT. This translates into CASSIPGKKWEKLFF.

CDR3 in amino acids: CASSSGTHEQYF. The DNA of the CDR3 is TGTGCCAGCAGCTCAGGGACACACGAGCAGTACTTC. The V and J genes are TRBV9 and TRBJ2-7; D might be TRBD1 (6 bases). CDR3 length equals 12 residues. Trimming shortened V by 4 bases and J by 5 bases, and 10 bases separated the two germline ends. Germline V gives CDR1 SGDLS, CDR2 YYNGEE.

This clone was counted a single time. The chain joins TRBV5-4 to TRBJ2-2; tentatively, D is TRBD1 (6 bases). In germline, CDR1 is SGHNT, CDR2 YYREEE (reference sequence). The CDR3 is made up of 14 amino acids. The V and J ends lost 4 bases and 0 bases respectively, with 7 bases between them. The CDR3 bases are TGTGCCAGCAGCGGGGGCCCGAACACCGGGGAGCTGTTTTTT. It is translated as CASSGGPNTGELFF.